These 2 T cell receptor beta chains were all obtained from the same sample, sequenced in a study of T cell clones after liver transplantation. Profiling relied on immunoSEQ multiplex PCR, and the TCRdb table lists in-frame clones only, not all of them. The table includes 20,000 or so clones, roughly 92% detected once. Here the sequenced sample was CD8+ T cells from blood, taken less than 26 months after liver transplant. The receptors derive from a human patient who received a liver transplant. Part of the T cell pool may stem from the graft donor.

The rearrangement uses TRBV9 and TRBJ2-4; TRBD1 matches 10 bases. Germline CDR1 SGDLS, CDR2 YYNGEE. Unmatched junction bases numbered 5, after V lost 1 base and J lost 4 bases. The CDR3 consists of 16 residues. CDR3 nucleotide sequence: TGTGCCAGCAGCGTATCGGACAGGGGGGAAAAAAACATTCAGTACTTC. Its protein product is CASSVSDRGEKNIQYF.

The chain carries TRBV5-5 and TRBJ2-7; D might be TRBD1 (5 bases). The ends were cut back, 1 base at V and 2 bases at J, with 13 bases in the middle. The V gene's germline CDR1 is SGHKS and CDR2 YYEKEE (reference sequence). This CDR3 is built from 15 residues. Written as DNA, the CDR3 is TGTGCCAGCAGCTTGATCCAGGACACCACCTACGAGCAGTACTTC. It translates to CASSLIQDTTYEQYF.